This TCR beta chain derives from a study of T cells expressing NK-cell markers. Study-level results: Each of roughly six donors carried dominant NKG2C+ clonotypes accounting for roughly 1.0-8% of CD8+ T cells.

As to this clonotype: Its matching antigen is unknown.

CDR3 length: 17 amino acids. Per germline, CDR1 MGHRA and CDR2 YSYEKL. TCRdb re-called the 5' RACE reads; one entry per CDR3 protein, DNA not given. Recorded for this sample: hundreds of thousands of distinct CDR3 sequences. The rearrangement links TRBV4-1 to TRBJ2-1; TCRdb's assignment of TRBD1 cannot be checked, as there is no DNA. The receptor was derived from a man aged 18 to 69 in good health. The material sequenced was blood T cells: a sorted CD56 or NKG2C T cell subset, CD4+ or CD8+ T cells, or bulk PBMC T cells (not recorded which). The CDR3 here is CASSQDPGKGVYNEQFF.